The rows below give T cell receptor beta chains drawn from one sample of a study of vaccination effects on CD4 cells after COVID-19. TCRdb's table, derived via immunoSEQ multiplex PCR, lists solely in-frame clones and lacks some. The table includes about 28,000 clones, more than 60% detected once. The antigens of these receptors remain unknown. The sequencing here drew on CD4+ T cells from PBMCs cultured with HCoV-NL63 spike peptides, taken after COVID-19 vaccination. All receptors derive from a human donor who received a COVID-19 vaccine. The CDR3 runs from the conserved cysteine through the conserved F or W. The order of the fields is V gene, D gene, clone size, J gene, CDR3 protein, CDR3 DNA. A D gene is named only where the DNA matches it firmly. Some rows have no size entry. The others give once, few or many, or a class for an expanded clone.

TRBV3-1/TRBV3-2	-	-	TRBJ2-7	CASSQAGTNREQYF	TGTGCCAGCAGCCAAGCAGGGACAAATAGGGAGCAGTACTTC
TRBV12-3/TRBV12-4	-	few	TRBJ2-7	CASSAFYEQYF	TGTGCCAGCAGCGCGTTCTACGAGCAGTACTTC
TRBV12-3/TRBV12-4	-	-	TRBJ1-1	CASGKMNTEAFF	TGTGCCAGCGGTAAAATGAACACTGAAGCTTTCTTT
TRBV15	TRBD1	-	TRBJ1-2	CATSSRDRGRFGGYTF	TGTGCCACCAGCAGTCGGGACAGGGGGCGGTTTGGTGGCTACACCTTC
TRBV2	TRBD2	-	TRBJ2-2	CASRGLAGETGELFF	TGTGCCAGCCGTGGACTAGCGGGGGAAACCGGGGAGCTGTTTTTT
TRBV7-2	-	few	TRBJ2-1	CASSLRLVEQFF	TGTGCCAGCAGCTTACGTCTGGTTGAGCAGTTCTTC
TRBV6-6	TRBD1	-	TRBJ2-3	CASSYSDRGNSGTQYF	TGTGCCAGCAGTTACTCGGACAGGGGGAATTCGGGTACGCAGTATTTT
TRBV5-1	-	few	TRBJ1-4	CASSLGRGEKLFF	TGCGCCAGCAGCTTGGGGAGGGGTGAAAAACTGTTTTTT
TRBV10-2	-	-	TRBJ1-1	CASSEYGEAFF	TGCGCCAGCAGTGAGTATGGTGAAGCTTTCTTT
TRBV12-5	-	-	TRBJ2-5	CASGFALGGETQYF	TGTGCTAGTGGTTTCGCCCTCGGGGGCGAGACCCAGTACTTC
TRBV10-2	-	-	TRBJ1-1	CATSLDRLMNTEAFF	TGCGCCACCTCTCTCGACAGGCTGATGAACACTGAAGCTTTCTTT
TRBV10-3	-	-	TRBJ2-3	CATGSTDTQYF	TGTGCCACAGGGAGCACAGATACGCAGTATTTT
TRBV15	-	-	TRBJ1-5	CATSRDQGAYQPQHF	TGTGCCACCAGCAGAGATCAAGGGGCCTATCAGCCCCAGCATTTT
TRBV24-1	-	-	TRBJ1-5	CATSDTGRLDQPQHF	TGTGCCACCAGTGATACGGGAAGGTTGGATCAGCCCCAGCATTTT
TRBV9	-	-	TRBJ1-4	CASSALGGMANEKLFF	TGTGCCAGCAGCGCCCTAGGGGGGATGGCTAATGAAAAACTGTTTTTT
TRBV11-2	-	-	TRBJ2-3	CASSFAGFGADTQYF	TGTGCCAGCAGCTTTGCGGGGTTTGGAGCAGATACGCAGTATTTT
TRBV6-2/TRBV6-3	-	-	TRBJ2-3	CASSYSYLGVGEAPDTQYF	TGTGCCAGCAGTTACTCGTATTTAGGAGTCGGAGAAGCCCCGGATACGCAGTATTTT
TRBV27	-	-	TRBJ1-5	CASSPGRIPGQPQHF	TGTGCCAGCAGTCCCGGACGGATCCCCGGGCAGCCCCAGCATTTT
TRBV12-5	-	-	TRBJ2-1	CASGSWRISIYNEQFF	TGTGCTAGTGGTTCGTGGCGCATATCAATTTACAATGAGCAGTTCTTC
TRBV3-1/TRBV3-2	TRBD2	-	TRBJ2-7	CASSPEPFRLAGPLEQYF	TGTGCCAGCAGCCCAGAACCCTTTAGACTAGCGGGACCCCTCGAGCAGTACTTC
TRBV7-9	-	few	TRBJ1-1	CASSLQKEKAFF	TGTGCCAGCAGCCTACAGAAGGAAAAAGCTTTCTTT
TRBV10-1	TRBD2	-	TRBJ2-1	CASFPAPSGRNEQFF	TGCGCCAGCTTCCCCGCCCCAAGCGGGAGGAATGAGCAGTTCTTC
TRBV4-1	-	-	TRBJ1-2	CASSPTDVANYGYTF	TGCGCCAGCAGCCCCACAGATGTCGCTAACTATGGCTACACCTTC
TRBV6-5	TRBD1	few	TRBJ1-3	CASSYGTGSAGNTIYF	TGTGCCAGCAGTTACGGGACAGGCTCGGCTGGAAACACCATATATTTT
TRBV4-1	-	once	TRBJ1-6	CASGQGPGNSPLHF	TGCGCCAGCGGCCAGGGTCCGGGGAATTCACCCCTCCACTTT
TRBV1	-	-	TRBJ2-2	CTSSQGTSLAGRGTGELFF	TGCACCAGCAGCCAGGGTACTTCACTAGCGGGAAGGGGCACCGGGGAGCTGTTTTTT
TRBV14	-	few	TRBJ2-2	CASSLNGELFF	TGTGCCAGCAGCCTCAACGGGGAGCTGTTTTTT
TRBV6-5	-	-	TRBJ2-7	CASSSTGLEQYF	TGTGCCAGCAGTTCTACAGGGTTGGAGCAGTACTTC
TRBV1	-	-	TRBJ2-7	CTKKGHDEQYF	TGCACCAAGAAGGGACACGACGAGCAGTACTTC
TRBV7-6	TRBD2	-	TRBJ2-3	CASSLRLAGEISSTDTQYF	TGTGCCAGCAGCTTAAGACTAGCGGGAGAGATATCTAGCACAGATACGCAGTATTTT
TRBV7-9	TRBD1	-	TRBJ2-7	CASSPMTGSTYEQYF	TGTGCCAGCAGCCCGATGACAGGGTCGACCTACGAGCAGTACTTC
TRBV7-2	TRBD2	few	TRBJ2-5	CASSLALAGGRETQYF	TGTGCCAGCAGCTTAGCCCTAGCGGGGGGCCGGGAGACCCAGTACTTC
TRBV2	TRBD1	-	TRBJ2-5	CASSPNLGQGETQYF	TGTGCCAGCAGTCCAAACCTCGGACAGGGAGAGACCCAGTACTTC
TRBV5-5	-	once	TRBJ1-6	CASSLRRTGDSYNSPLHF	TGTGCCAGCAGCTTGCGTCGTACCGGGGACTCCTATAATTCACCCCTCCACTTT
TRBV30	-	-	TRBJ2-1	CAWSLRTFSEQFF	TGTGCCTGGAGTCTGCGGACTTTCAGTGAGCAGTTCTTC
TRBV12-3/TRBV12-4	-	-	TRBJ1-3	CASSQGTGNTIYF	TGTGCCAGCAGCCAGGGGACTGGAAACACCATATATTTT
TRBV14	-	-	TRBJ1-2	CASSQSRNYGYTF	TGTGCCAGCAGCCAGTCCAGGAACTATGGCTACACCTTC
TRBV5-1	TRBD1	-	TRBJ1-4	CASSPWDSPNEKLFF	TGCGCCAGCAGCCCTTGGGACAGTCCTAATGAAAAACTGTTTTTT
TRBV6-5	TRBD2	-	TRBJ2-7	CASRTSGVREQYF	TGTGCCAGCAGAACTAGCGGGGTTCGGGAGCAGTACTTC
TRBV25-1	TRBD1	-	TRBJ1-1	CASSELGRGRDTEAFF	TGTGCCAGCAGTGAGCTTGGCAGGGGGAGGGACACTGAAGCTTTCTTT
TRBV6-1	-	once	TRBJ1-1	CASSDLNFAGKVGAFF	TGTGCCAGCAGTGACCTCAACTTTGCAGGGAAGGTTGGAGCTTTCTTT
TRBV30	TRBD1	-	TRBJ1-2	CAWRLWTGGGRNYGYTF	TGTGCCTGGAGACTTTGGACAGGGGGCGGTCGGAACTATGGCTACACCTTC
TRBV12-3/TRBV12-4	-	-	TRBJ2-5	CASSLAQETQYF	TGTGCCAGCAGTTTGGCCCAGGAGACCCAGTACTTC
TRBV30	-	-	TRBJ1-2	CAWSEGTYLNYGYTF	TGTGCCTGGAGTGAAGGGACATACCTAAACTATGGCTACACCTTC
TRBV18	TRBD1	-	TRBJ1-1	CASSRTGGTEAFF	TGTGCCAGCTCACGCACAGGGGGCACTGAAGCTTTCTTT
TRBV25-1	-	-	TRBJ1-6	CASRETGTRNSPLHF	TGTGCCAGCAGGGAAACCGGGACGCGCAATTCACCCCTCCACTTT
TRBV27	TRBD2	few	TRBJ2-2	CASSRLAGGTGELFF	TGTGCCAGCAGTCGACTAGCGGGGGGTACCGGGGAGCTGTTTTTT
TRBV19	-	-	TRBJ1-2	CASSRSGRGYTF	TGTGCCAGTAGCCGATCGGGGAGAGGCTACACCTTC
TRBV10-3	-	-	TRBJ2-3	CAISRQENTDTQYF	TGTGCCATCAGCCGACAGGAGAACACAGATACGCAGTATTTT
TRBV6-1	-	-	TRBJ2-7	CASSDPGGLSSYEQYF	TGTGCCAGCAGTGACCCGGGTGGGCTTAGCTCCTACGAGCAGTACTTC
TRBV9	-	-	TRBJ1-1	CASSWGEGRMSTEAFF	TGTGCCAGCAGTTGGGGGGAGGGCAGAATGAGCACTGAAGCTTTCTTT
TRBV14	-	-	TRBJ2-7	CASSRRDFNYEQYF	TGTGCCAGCAGCCGACGGGACTTTAACTACGAGCAGTACTTC
TRBV6-5	-	-	TRBJ1-1	CASRVANTEAFF	TGTGCCAGCAGGGTTGCTAACACTGAAGCTTTCTTT
TRBV3-1/TRBV3-2	-	-	TRBJ2-7	CASSRGTLYEQYF	TGTGCCAGCAGCCGAGGCACCTTATACGAGCAGTACTTC
TRBV5-4	-	-	TRBJ2-5	CASSLSSGQETQYF	TGTGCCAGCAGCTTGTCTTCGGGCCAAGAGACCCAGTACTTC